The rows below give T cell receptor beta chains drawn from one sample of a study of shared clonotypes between healthy human individuals. The table came from immunoSEQ multiplex PCR; TCRdb's copy has only in-frame clones and leaves some out. The repertoire holds 2.5 million or so clones, with 85% to 95% as singletons. Source material: naive CD4+ T cells sorted from blood. The receptor set was obtained from a man younger than 35 in good health. Each CDR3 is given with its conserved first and last residue. Fields, in order: V gene, J gene, D gene, clone size, CDR3 protein, CDR3 DNA. A D gene is named only where the DNA matches it firmly. Rows give clone size only sometimes, using once, few, many, or a class for an expanded clone.

v_call: TRBV28
j_call: TRBJ2-7
d_call: .
clone_size: .
cdr3_aa: CASSLNSPYEQYF
cdr3_nt: TGTGCCAGCAGTTTGAACAGCCCCTACGAGCAGTACTTC

v_call: TRBV1
j_call: TRBJ2-7
d_call: .
clone_size: .
cdr3_aa: CTSSQPGLVSYEQYF
cdr3_nt: TGCACCAGCAGCCAACCGGGACTTGTCTCCTACGAGCAGTACTTC

v_call: TRBV6-1
j_call: TRBJ1-2
d_call: .
clone_size: .
cdr3_aa: CASRPSGASYGYTF
cdr3_nt: TGTGCCAGCAGGCCCTCCGGGGCAAGCTATGGCTACACCTTC

v_call: TRBV5-1
j_call: TRBJ2-2
d_call: TRBD1
clone_size: once
cdr3_aa: CASSFGKQDRGTGELFF
cdr3_nt: TGCGCCAGCAGCTTCGGGAAGCAGGACAGGGGCACCGGGGAGCTGTTTTTT

v_call: TRBV6-6
j_call: TRBJ1-1
d_call: .
clone_size: .
cdr3_aa: CASNRIAGTEAFF
cdr3_nt: TGTGCCAGCAATAGGATCGCGGGCACTGAAGCTTTCTTT

v_call: TRBV25-1
j_call: TRBJ2-3
d_call: .
clone_size: .
cdr3_aa: CGSRERATDTQYF
cdr3_nt: TGTGGAAGTCGGGAAAGGGCTACAGATACGCAGTATTTT

v_call: TRBV7-2
j_call: TRBJ2-7
d_call: .
clone_size: .
cdr3_aa: CASSLAGPSPSEQYF
cdr3_nt: TGTGCCAGCAGCTTAGCGGGCCCCTCACCCTCCGAGCAGTACTTC

v_call: TRBV5-1
j_call: TRBJ2-3
d_call: TRBD1
clone_size: .
cdr3_aa: CASSPEPTGVTDTQYF
cdr3_nt: TGCGCCAGCAGCCCCGAACCGACAGGGGTCACAGATACGCAGTATTTT

v_call: TRBV6-4
j_call: TRBJ2-1
d_call: .
clone_size: .
cdr3_aa: CASSDSVLSTYNEQFF
cdr3_nt: TGTGCCAGCAGTGACTCGGTTCTCTCAACCTACAATGAGCAGTTCTTC

v_call: TRBV10-2
j_call: TRBJ1-5
d_call: TRBD1
clone_size: few
cdr3_aa: CASSEKDRVGNQPQHF
cdr3_nt: TGCGCCAGCAGTGAGAAAGACAGGGTAGGCAATCAGCCCCAGCATTTT

v_call: TRBV2
j_call: TRBJ1-2
d_call: .
clone_size: .
cdr3_aa: CASSVGPRVIGYTF
cdr3_nt: TGTGCCAGCAGTGTGGGACCGCGAGTAATTGGCTACACCTTC

v_call: TRBV2
j_call: TRBJ2-1
d_call: .
clone_size: .
cdr3_aa: CASSDLGRGAGEQFF
cdr3_nt: TGTGCCAGCAGTGATCTCGGCAGGGGGGCCGGAGAGCAGTTCTTC

v_call: TRBV2
j_call: TRBJ1-2
d_call: .
clone_size: .
cdr3_aa: CASRRGGDGYTF
cdr3_nt: TGTGCCAGCAGGAGGGGTGGGGATGGCTACACCTTC

v_call: TRBV7-9
j_call: TRBJ2-1
d_call: .
clone_size: .
cdr3_aa: CASSLLNEQFF
cdr3_nt: TGTGCCAGCAGCTTACTTAATGAGCAGTTCTTC

v_call: TRBV19
j_call: TRBJ2-1
d_call: .
clone_size: .
cdr3_aa: CASSIGADNEQFF
cdr3_nt: TGTGCCAGTAGTATCGGGGCGGACAATGAGCAGTTCTTC

v_call: TRBV28
j_call: TRBJ1-5
d_call: TRBD1
clone_size: .
cdr3_aa: CASTFTTGLNQPQHF
cdr3_nt: TGTGCCAGCACTTTCACGACAGGGTTAAATCAGCCCCAGCATTTT

v_call: TRBV2
j_call: TRBJ1-1
d_call: .
clone_size: .
cdr3_aa: CASSVDGNTEAFF
cdr3_nt: TGTGCCAGCAGCGTCGACGGGAACACTGAAGCTTTCTTT

v_call: TRBV18
j_call: TRBJ1-2
d_call: .
clone_size: .
cdr3_aa: CASSPEGGANYGYTF
cdr3_nt: TGTGCCAGCTCACCGGAAGGCGGAGCTAACTATGGCTACACCTTC

v_call: TRBV9
j_call: TRBJ1-6
d_call: .
clone_size: .
cdr3_aa: CASSPGPNSPLHF
cdr3_nt: TGTGCCAGCAGCCCGGGACCAAATTCACCCCTCCACTTT

v_call: TRBV28
j_call: TRBJ2-7
d_call: .
clone_size: .
cdr3_aa: CASSPGQQNSYEQYF
cdr3_nt: TGTGCCAGCAGTCCCGGACAGCAGAACTCCTACGAGCAGTACTTC

v_call: TRBV18
j_call: TRBJ2-5
d_call: .
clone_size: once
cdr3_aa: CASSPPALQETQYF
cdr3_nt: TGTGCCAGCTCACCACCGGCGCTCCAAGAGACCCAGTACTTC

v_call: TRBV5-4
j_call: TRBJ1-6
d_call: .
clone_size: .
cdr3_aa: CASSPDGNSPLHF
cdr3_nt: TGTGCCAGCAGCCCAGATGGGAATTCACCCCTCCACTTT